The next 22 T cell receptor beta chains were all read from a single sample in a study of blood T cell repertoires in COVID-19. Assay: immunoSEQ multiplex PCR; the TCRdb copy retains only in-frame clones and omits some. The repertoire includes about 52,000 clones, roughly four fifths of them detected once, and more than 9% sits in the top ten. The sequenced sample consisted of peripheral blood. The receptors were sampled from a man older than 75 with COVID-19, enrolled during active disease.

This chain links TRBV6-2 or TRBV6-3 with TRBJ2-6, with D perhaps matching TRBD2 (5 bases). Germline V gene lookup returns CDR1 MNHEY and CDR2 SVGEGT. Between the trimmed V and J ends, which lost 2 bases and 2 bases, there was a span of 7 bases. The CDR3 extends over 15 amino acids. The CDR3 sequence: CASSYVGTGANVLTF. CDR3 nucleotide sequence: TGTGCCAGCAGTTACGTCGGGACTGGGGCCAACGTCCTGACTTTC.

The chain links TRBV4-1 to TRBJ1-1; 8 bases map to TRBD1. This CDR3 region has 15 residues. The V gene's germline CDR1 is MGHRA and CDR2 YSYEKL. Losses at the gene ends were 2 bases for V and 5 bases for J; bases not matched to a gene: 7. CDR3 DNA sequence: TGCGCCAGCAGCCAACCACAGGGGGTCTGGACTGAAGCTTTCTTT. Encoded protein: CASSQPQGVWTEAFF.

The V and J genes are TRBV19 and TRBJ1-1; 8 bases are shared with TRBD1. Germline CDR1 is LNHDA and CDR2 is SQIVND (reference sequence). This CDR3 has 14 residues. The V segment lost 3 bases and the J segment 4 bases; nucleotides outside the gene matches: 4. The CDR3 reads CASSIPQGATEAFF. The CDR3 DNA sequence: TGTGCCAGTAGTATCCCCCAGGGGGCCACTGAAGCTTTCTTT.

This clone was detected only a few times. The chain combines TRBV6-5 with TRBJ2-7; D gene unclear. The CDR3 extends over 11 amino acids. Trimming took off 8 bases at V and 4 bases at J, with 9 bases between the two ends. Germline V gene data show CDR1 as MNHEY and CDR2 as SVGAGI. The CDR3 sequence is CASGEHYEQYV. As DNA, the CDR3 is TGTGCCAGCGGAGAACATTACGAGCAGTACGTC.

This clone has just one count. Here the CDR3 reads CATSDSYTGNTIYF. In nucleotides, the CDR3 is TGTGCCACCAGTGATTCTTATACTGGAAACACCATATATTTT. The gene calls are TRBV24-1 and TRBJ1-3; D ambiguous. The CDR3 covers 14 residues. V was trimmed by 2 bases and J by 2 bases, leaving 6 bases between them. Germline-derived CDR1 and CDR2 are KGHDR and SFDVKD.

This clone was recorded a few times. The chain recombines TRBV11-1 with TRBJ1-1; no reliable D call. The V and J ends lost 5 bases and 3 bases respectively, with 4 bases between them. The germline V gene has CDR1 SGHAT and CDR2 FQDESV (reference sequence). CDR3 length: 11 residues. The CDR3 region is CASSPYTEAFF. The DNA for the CDR3 is TGTGCCAGCAGCCCCTACACTGAAGCTTTCTTT. The full variable domain, rest sourced from reference TRBV11-1 and TRBJ1-1, is EAEVAQSPRYKITEKSQAVAFWCDPISGHATLYWYRQILGQGPELLVQFQDESVVDDSQLPKDRFSAERLKGVDSTLKIQPAELGDSAMYLCASSPYTEAFFGQGTRLTVV.

This chain uses TRBV5-1 with TRBJ1-6, with TRBD1 identical over 7 bases. Trimming removed 4 bases from V and 7 bases from J; junction bases left unmatched: 8. The CDR3 extends over 15 amino acids. Germline V gene data show CDR1 as SGHRS and CDR2 as YFSETQ. The CDR3 DNA reads as TGCGCCAGCAGCCGCCGGGACAGCTTAAATTCACCCCTCCACTTT. Translation gives CASSRRDSLNSPLHF.

The chain is built from TRBV25-1 and TRBJ1-2; D gene unclear. CDR3 size: 16 residues. CDR1 and CDR2 (germline): MGHDK, SYGVNS. Trimming shortened V by 3 bases and J by 0 bases, and 14 bases separated the two germline ends. CDR3 amino acids: CASSDPRGGSNYGYTF. Written as DNA, the CDR3 is TGTGCCAGCAGTGACCCACGTGGAGGCTCTAACTATGGCTACACCTTC.

In DNA form, the CDR3 reads TGTGCCAGCAGCCAAGCGGGGACAGGGGGTTTGGGCTACACCTTC. Translating gives CASSQAGTGGLGYTF. The chain carries TRBV3-1 (or the pseudogene TRBV3-2) and TRBJ1-2; 11 nucleotides agree with TRBD1. The CDR3 spans 15 residues. The V gene's germline CDR1 is LGHDT and CDR2 YNNKEL (reference sequence). Trimming removed 1 base from V and 8 bases from J; junction bases left unmatched: 6.

The V gene is TRBV3-1 (or the pseudogene TRBV3-2), the J gene TRBJ1-4; D is perhaps TRBD1 (6 bases). Looked up from germline, CDR1 is LGHDT and CDR2 is YNNKEL (reference sequence). The CDR3 is 15 amino acids. V was pared by 2 bases and J by 7 bases, with 14 bases between. The CDR3 coding sequence is TGTGCCAGCAGCCAACGTTCAGGGGCTGGTGAAAAACTGTTTTTT. Translating gives CASSQRSGAGEKLFF.

This clone was counted a few times. This chain uses TRBV14 with TRBJ1-1; D gene uncertain. The V and J ends lost 6 bases and 8 bases respectively, with 16 bases between them. Germline-derived CDR1 and CDR2 are SGHDN and FVKESK. This CDR3 region has 13 residues. The CDR3 loop reads CASRLGVTQEAFF. In nucleotides, the CDR3 is TGTGCCAGCAGGCTGGGTGTGACACAAGAAGCTTTCTTT.

Only one count was recorded for this clone. V and J are TRBV6-2 or TRBV6-3 and TRBJ2-7; D is possibly TRBD2 (6 bases). V lost 5 bases and J lost 1, with 18 bases in between. CDR1 is MNHEY and CDR2 is SVGEGT in the germline V gene. The CDR3 contains 16 residues. The CDR3: CASSPETLATSYEQYV. CDR3 bases: TGTGCCAGCAGTCCCGAAACACTAGCAACTTCCTACGAGCAGTACGTC.

CDR3 in amino acids: CASTSTGGFQETQYF. The CDR3 DNA follows: TGTGCCAGCACCTCGACAGGGGGGTTCCAAGAGACCCAGTACTTC. The chain combines TRBV27 with TRBJ2-5; 9 nucleotides match TRBD1. Germline loops: CDR1 MNHEY, CDR2 SMNVEV (reference sequence). The CDR3 loop spans 15 amino acids. The V gene end was trimmed by 7 bases and the J gene end by 1 base; junction bases not matched to a gene: 7.

This rearrangement joins TRBV7-8 to TRBJ2-1, with D perhaps TRBD2 (6 bases). Germline CDR1 SGHVS, CDR2 FQNEAQ. Trimming left V 4 bases short and J 13 bases short, with 17 bases between. The CDR3 has 13 residues. The CDR3 coding sequence is TGTGCCAGCAGCTCCTCTTCCGGGACTTCTCAGTTCTTC. Encoded protein: CASSSSSGTSQFF.

This rearrangement joins TRBV7-6 to TRBJ1-1; a weak D match, TRBD1 (6 bases). The V end lost 11 bases, the J end lost 6 bases, and 16 bases lay between the germline ends. CDR1 and CDR2 from the germline V gene are SGHVS and FNYEAQ. The CDR3 spans 12 residues. The CDR3 bases are TGTGCCCGCCAGGGGAATTCGGCTGAAGCTTTCTTT. Translation: CARQGNSAEAFF.

This clone was detected only a few times. The chain couples TRBV20-1 to TRBJ1-2, with D unclear. Germline assignment: CDR1 DFQATT and CDR2 SNEGSKA (reference sequence). V dropped 8 bases and J dropped 8 bases, with 15 bases sitting between them. The CDR3 sequence is 11 residues long. The CDR3 region is CSLRTGRGYTF. DNA of the CDR3: TGCAGTCTCCGCACGGGGAGGGGCTACACCTTC.

This chain connects TRBV21-1 to TRBJ1-4; the table's D gene call, TRBD1, was not cross checked with the DNA. TRBV21-1 counts as a pseudogene. There are 15 residues in the CDR3. As DNA, the CDR3 is TGTGCCAGCAGCAAAGCTGGAGGGGGCGGGGAAAAACTGTTTTTT. It codes for CASSKAGGGGEKLFF.

Here the CDR3 reads CASSEAQGGYQPQHF. For the CDR3, the DNA is TGTGCCAGCAGTGAAGCGCAAGGGGGCTATCAGCCCCAGCATTTT. The chain has TRBV6-1 and TRBJ1-5, with TRBD1 matching 7 bases. The trim removed 0 bases at V and 5 bases at J, leaving 4 bases unmatched. Looked up from germline, CDR1 is MNHNS and CDR2 is SASEGT. The CDR3 loop spans 15 amino acids.

The chain links TRBV11-2 to TRBJ1-5; D uncertain. V was trimmed by 5 bases and J by 4 bases, leaving 9 bases between them. This CDR3 has 13 residues. Germline CDR1 reads SGHAT; CDR2 reads FQNNGV. The CDR3 nucleotides are TGTGCCAGCAGCCCCGACACAAATCAGCCCCAGCATTTT. Its translation: CASSPDTNQPQHF. Supplemented by reference TRBV11-2 and TRBJ1-5, the full variable domain reads EAGVAQSPRYKIIEKRQSVAFWCNPISGHATLYWYQQILGQGPKLLIQFQNNGVVDDSQLPKDRFSAERLKGVDSTLKIQPAKLEDSAVYLCASSPDTNQPQHFGDGTRLSIL.

V usage is TRBV6-4 and J usage is TRBJ2-3, with D perhaps matching TRBD1 (5 bases). Trimming shortened V by 5 bases and J by 2 bases, and 17 bases separated the two germline ends. CDR3 size: 16 residues. Germline V lookup: CDR1 MRHNA, CDR2 SNTAGT. The CDR3 here is CASSSTVGSATDTQYF. The CDR3 coding sequence is TGTGCCAGCAGTTCGACAGTGGGTAGTGCCACAGATACGCAGTATTTT.

This rearrangement joins TRBV9 to TRBJ1-2; no clear D gene. Trimming pared 3 bases from V and 8 bases from J, leaving 17 bases between. Per the germline V gene, CDR1 is SGDLS and CDR2 is YYNGEE. The length of the CDR3 is 14 residues. DNA of the CDR3: TGTGCCAGCAGCGACCTTACCCCTATGGGCGGCTACACCTTC. This codes for CASSDLTPMGGYTF.

V gene TRBV6-5 combines with J gene TRBJ1-2; no clear D gene. The CDR3 covers 13 residues. The V end was cut by 2 bases, the J end by 6 bases, with 10 bases between. CDR1 is MNHEY, CDR2 SVGAGI, per germline. CDR3 amino acids: CASSYVQDDGYTF. Written as DNA, the CDR3 is TGTGCCAGCAGTTACGTGCAGGATGATGGCTACACCTTC.